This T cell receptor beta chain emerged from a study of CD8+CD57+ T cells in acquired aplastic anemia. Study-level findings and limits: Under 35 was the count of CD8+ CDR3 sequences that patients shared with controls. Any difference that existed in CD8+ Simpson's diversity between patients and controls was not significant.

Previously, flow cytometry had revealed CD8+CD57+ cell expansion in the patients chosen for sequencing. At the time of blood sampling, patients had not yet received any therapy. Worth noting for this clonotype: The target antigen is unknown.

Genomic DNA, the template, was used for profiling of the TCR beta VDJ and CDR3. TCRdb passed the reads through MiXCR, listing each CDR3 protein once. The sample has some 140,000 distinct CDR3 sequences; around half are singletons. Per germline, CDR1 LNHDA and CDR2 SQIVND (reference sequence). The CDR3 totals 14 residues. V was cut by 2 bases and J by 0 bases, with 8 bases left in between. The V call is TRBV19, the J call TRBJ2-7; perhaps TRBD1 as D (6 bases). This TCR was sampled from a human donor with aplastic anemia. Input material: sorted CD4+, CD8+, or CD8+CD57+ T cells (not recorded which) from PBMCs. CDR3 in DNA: TGTGCCAGTAGTATAATAGGGGGCTCCTACGAGCAGTACTTC. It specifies CASSIIGGSYEQYF. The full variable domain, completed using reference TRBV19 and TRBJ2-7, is DGGITQSPKYLFRKEGQNVTLSCEQNLNHDAMYWYRQDPGQGLRLIYYSQIVNDFQKGDIAEGYSVSREKKESFPLTVTSAQKNPTAFYLCASSIIGGSYEQYFGPGTRLTVT.